Included here is one TCR beta chain sequence, with context. Its antigen remains unknown. The sample originates from a study of cytomegalovirus exposure and HLA in healthy donors. Study-level results: The classifier reportedly diagnosed cytomegalovirus status with high sensitivity and specificity. A few CMV-associated chains were confirmed in vitro to be specific for CMV antigens.

Trimming pared 0 bases from V and 5 bases from J, leaving 13 bases between. Germline V gene lookup returns CDR1 SQVTM and CDR2 ANQGSEA. The CDR3 spans 14 residues. Using immunoSEQ multiplex PCR, the repertoire was profiled, and TCRdb retains in-frame clones only, with some absent. The sample records approximately 170,000 clones, 85% being singletons. This receptor was taken from a young man in good health and CMV-seropositive. Sequencing was done on a sample of PBMCs. This chain joins TRBV29-1 and TRBJ2-5, with D possibly being TRBD1 (6 bases). The CDR3 reads CSVEEGTTGETQYF. The CDR3 nucleotides are TGCAGCGTTGAAGAGGGGACAACGGGGGAGACCCAGTACTTC.